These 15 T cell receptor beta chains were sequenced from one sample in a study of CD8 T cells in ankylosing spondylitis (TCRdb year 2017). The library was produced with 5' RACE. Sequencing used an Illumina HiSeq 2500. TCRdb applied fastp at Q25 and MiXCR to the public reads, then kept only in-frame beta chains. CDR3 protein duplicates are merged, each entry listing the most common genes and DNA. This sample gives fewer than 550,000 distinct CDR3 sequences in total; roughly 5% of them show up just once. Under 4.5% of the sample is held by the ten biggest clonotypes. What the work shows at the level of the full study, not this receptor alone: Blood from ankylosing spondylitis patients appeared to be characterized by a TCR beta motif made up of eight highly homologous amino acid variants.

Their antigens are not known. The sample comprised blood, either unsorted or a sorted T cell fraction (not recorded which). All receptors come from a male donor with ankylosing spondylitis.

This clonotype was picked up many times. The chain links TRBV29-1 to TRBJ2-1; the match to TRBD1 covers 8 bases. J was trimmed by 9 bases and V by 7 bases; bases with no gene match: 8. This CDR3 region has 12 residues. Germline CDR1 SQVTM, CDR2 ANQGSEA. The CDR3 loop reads CSAGQGVGEQFF. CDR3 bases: TGCAGCGCAGGACAGGGCGTGGGTGAGCAGTTCTTC.

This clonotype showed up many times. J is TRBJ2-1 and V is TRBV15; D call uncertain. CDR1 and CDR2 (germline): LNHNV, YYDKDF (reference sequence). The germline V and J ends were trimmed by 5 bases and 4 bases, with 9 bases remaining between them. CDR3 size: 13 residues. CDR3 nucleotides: TGTGCCACCAGCGGCGACCTTTACAATGAGCAGTTCTTC. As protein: CATSGDLYNEQFF.

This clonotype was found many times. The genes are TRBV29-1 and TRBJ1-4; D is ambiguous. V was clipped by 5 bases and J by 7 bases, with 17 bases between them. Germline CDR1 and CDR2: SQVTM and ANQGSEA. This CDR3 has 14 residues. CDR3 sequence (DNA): TGCAGCGTTCGCCGGAGGCCGTTGGGTGAAAAACTGTTTTTT. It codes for CSVRRRPLGEKLFF.

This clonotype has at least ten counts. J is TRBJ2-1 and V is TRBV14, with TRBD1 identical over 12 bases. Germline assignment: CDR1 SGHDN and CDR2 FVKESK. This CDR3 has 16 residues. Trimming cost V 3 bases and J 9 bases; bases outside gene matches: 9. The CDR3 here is CASSQGGDRGLREQFF. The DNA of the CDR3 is TGTGCCAGCAGCCAGGGAGGGGACAGGGGGCTTCGTGAGCAGTTCTTC.

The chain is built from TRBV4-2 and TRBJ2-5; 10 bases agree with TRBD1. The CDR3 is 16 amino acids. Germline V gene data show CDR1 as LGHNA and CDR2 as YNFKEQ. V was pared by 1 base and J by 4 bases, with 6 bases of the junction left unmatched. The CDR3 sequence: CASSQARDRGSETQYF. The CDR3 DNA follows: TGTGCCAGCAGCCAAGCCCGGGACAGGGGATCAGAGACCCAGTACTTC.

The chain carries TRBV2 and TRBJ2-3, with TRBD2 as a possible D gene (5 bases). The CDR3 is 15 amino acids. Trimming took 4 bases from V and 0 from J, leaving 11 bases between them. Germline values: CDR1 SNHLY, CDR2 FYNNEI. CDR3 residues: CASSVDLPSTDTQYF. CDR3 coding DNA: TGTGCCAGCAGTGTGGACTTACCTAGCACAGATACGCAGTATTTT.

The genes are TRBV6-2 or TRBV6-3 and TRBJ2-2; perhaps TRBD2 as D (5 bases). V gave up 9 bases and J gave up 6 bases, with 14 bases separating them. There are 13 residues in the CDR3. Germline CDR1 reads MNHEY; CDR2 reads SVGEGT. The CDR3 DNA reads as TGTGCCAGTAACGAGCGGAGGTCCGGGGAGCTGTTTTTT. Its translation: CASNERRSGELFF.

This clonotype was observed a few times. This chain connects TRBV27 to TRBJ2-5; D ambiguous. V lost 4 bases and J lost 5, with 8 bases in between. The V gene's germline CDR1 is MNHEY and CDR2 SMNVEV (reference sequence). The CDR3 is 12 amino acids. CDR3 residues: CASSSMGETQYF. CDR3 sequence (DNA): TGTGCCAGCAGTTCCATGGGGGAGACCCAGTACTTC.

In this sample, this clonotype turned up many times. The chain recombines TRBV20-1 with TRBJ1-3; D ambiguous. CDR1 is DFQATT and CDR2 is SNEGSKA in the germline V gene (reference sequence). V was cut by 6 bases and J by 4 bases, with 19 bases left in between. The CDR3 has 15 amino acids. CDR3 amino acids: CSAPDPRLFGNTIYF. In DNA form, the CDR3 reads TGCAGTGCCCCGGACCCCCGACTTTTCGGAAACACCATATATTTT.

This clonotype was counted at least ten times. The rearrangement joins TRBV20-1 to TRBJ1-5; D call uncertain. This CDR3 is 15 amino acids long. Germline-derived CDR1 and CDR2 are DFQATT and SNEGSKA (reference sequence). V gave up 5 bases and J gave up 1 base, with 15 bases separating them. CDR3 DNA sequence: TGCAGTGCTCTACGATTCCGGGGAAGCAATCAGCCCCAGCATTTT. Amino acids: CSALRFRGSNQPQHF.

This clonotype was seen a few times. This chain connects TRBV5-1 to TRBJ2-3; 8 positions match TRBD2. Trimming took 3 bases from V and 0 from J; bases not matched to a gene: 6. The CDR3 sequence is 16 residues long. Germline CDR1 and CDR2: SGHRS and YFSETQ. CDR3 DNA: TGCGCCAGCAGCTCTGGACTAGCACAGAGCACAGATACGCAGTATTTT. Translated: CASSSGLAQSTDTQYF.

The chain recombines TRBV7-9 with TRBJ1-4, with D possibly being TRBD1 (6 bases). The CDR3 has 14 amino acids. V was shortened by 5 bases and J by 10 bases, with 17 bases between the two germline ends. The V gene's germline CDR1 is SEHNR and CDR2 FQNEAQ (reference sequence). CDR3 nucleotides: TGTGCCAGCAGCCCCCCGTGGGACACCGGAAAACTGTTTTTT. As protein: CASSPPWDTGKLFF.

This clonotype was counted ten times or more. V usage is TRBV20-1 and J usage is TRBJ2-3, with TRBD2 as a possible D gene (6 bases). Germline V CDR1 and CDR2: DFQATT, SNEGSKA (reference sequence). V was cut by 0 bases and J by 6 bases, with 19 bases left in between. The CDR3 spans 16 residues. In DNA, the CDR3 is TGCAGTGCTAGAGATGGGGGGACCTCGAGTGAGGATACGCAGTATTTT. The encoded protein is CSARDGGTSSEDTQYF.

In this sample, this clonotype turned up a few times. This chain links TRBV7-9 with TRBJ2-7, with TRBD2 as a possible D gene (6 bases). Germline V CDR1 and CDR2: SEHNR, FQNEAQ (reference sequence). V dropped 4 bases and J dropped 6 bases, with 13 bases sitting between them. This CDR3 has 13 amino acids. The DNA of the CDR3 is TGTGCCAGCAGCTCGCGGGACTCTTCCGAGCAGTACTTC. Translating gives CASSSRDSSEQYF.

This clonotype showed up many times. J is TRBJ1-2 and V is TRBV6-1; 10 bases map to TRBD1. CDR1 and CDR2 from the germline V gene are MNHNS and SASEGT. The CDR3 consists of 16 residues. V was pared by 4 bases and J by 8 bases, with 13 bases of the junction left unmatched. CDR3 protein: CASSVIRDRGSWGYTF. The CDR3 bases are TGTGCCAGCAGTGTGATCCGGGACAGGGGATCGTGGGGCTACACCTTC.